What follows describes a single T cell receptor beta chain. The specificity of this receptor is unknown. The record has no base qualities; no much larger clone is one base away. These data come from a study of blood T cell repertoires in COVID-19 (dated by TCRdb to 2020 to 2021). Context from the whole study: The collaborator samples originated in the United States, Italy and Spain and spanned the acute and convalescent phases of COVID-19. A freely available public database, intended as a resource for researchers studying the immune response to SARS-CoV-2, is where the repertoires were released. The samples were drawn from the first 160 participants of the ongoing ImmuneRACE study and from some 1,300 subjects provided by 6 global collaborators. HLA class I and class II types, where available, came from metadata supplied by the sample provider rather than from assay-based typing. Subjects who had been exposed to COVID-19, were actively infected with it, or had recovered from it provided the deeply sampled blood TCRbeta repertoires that made up the dataset. Sample metadata almost always included a de-identified subject ID, COVID-19 status, age in years and sex. The prospective study material was composed of cDNA or gDNA derived from T cells, B-cell-depleted T cells, or PBMCs. The research as a whole found: Clinical and demographic metadata were provided uncurated, with the amount varying by source and participant.

TCRbeta CDR3 regions were amplified from genomic DNA using the immunoSEQ Assay, a bias-controlled multiplex PCR. The authors' pipeline ran thus. The number of nucleated cells in each sample was estimated by amplification of reference gene primers within the assay. To quantify the absolute abundance of each unique TCRbeta CDR3 rearrangement, sequence reads were collapsed and filtered. Productive Simpson clonality was computed per sample as the square root of Simpson's diversity index over productive rearrangements. Imported from immuneACCESS, the table was reduced by TCRdb to in-frame sequences with V and J called. These copies leave out some clones; in studies compared against another copy, an unresolved V gene accounts for under half, and the cause of the remainder is not known. V, J and clone size derive from that table, while D and trimming were established from the DNA sequence. The sample records roughly 72,000 clones, over 75% of which are singletons. The biggest ten clones account for 40% to 55% of the sample.

Spanning cysteine to phenylalanine, the CDR3 consists of 15 amino acids. The CDR3 DNA has 45 bases and is translated from base 1. V is pared back by 5 bases and J by 7 bases, with 18 bases lying between the germline termini. The germline V gene (reference sequence) sets CDR1 to MNHNY and CDR2 to SVGAGI. Collaborating institutions collected whole blood in K2EDTA tubes following their own protocols. For TCRbeta analysis, collaborators shipped samples as frozen whole blood, isolated PBMCs, or DNA extracted from either of those sample types. This receptor was taken from a human donor in a cohort sampled during active COVID-19. The source material was peripheral blood. Recombination linked TRBV6-6 to TRBJ2-1; perhaps TRBD2 is the D gene, with 5 bases matching. The nucleotides read TGTGCCAGCAGTAACCCGGGCGGGCCTAATAATGAGCAGTTCTTC. This gives the protein CASSNPGGPNNEQFF.